This T cell receptor beta chain was found in a study of cytomegalovirus exposure and HLA in healthy donors (dated by TCRdb to the late 2010s). The study in broad terms: According to an earlier analysis of 587 of the donors, about 179 million T cells yielded over 90 million unique TCR beta sequences and about 300 Gb of sequence data. An early release that covered more than 550 HLA-typed donors contained around 300 gigabases of sequencing data and about 84 million unique TCR sequences. Of the roughly 400 genotyped donors, over 65% fell in the genetic ancestry cluster associated with self-reported Caucasian donors. The study aimed to test whether signatures of past pathogen exposure could be identified by cataloging public T cell receptors. The study used immunosequencing to profile the T cell repertoires of several hundred subjects and linked those repertoires to cytomegalovirus serostatus. Besides the first cohort of around 670 subjects, a separate validation cohort made up of 120 different subjects was used. High-throughput TCR immunosequencing, statistical association of individual TCRs with disease status, and machine learning were combined to predict cytomegalovirus infection status. In a later analysis, previously published TCR beta repertoires from several hundred donors were re-analyzed and high-resolution HLA genotyping was added so that TCR occurrence patterns could be studied. Rather than using new phenotypic data, the later analysis identified candidate immune exposures from TCR beta sequences and from how often those sequences occurred across donors. An earlier analysis of fewer than 700 of the donors applied high-throughput TCR beta sequencing to assess whether each TCR beta V gene segment acted as functional or pseudogenic. Donor age, sex, ethnicity and CMV serostatus were compiled alongside the repertoire data. A later genetic analysis used genome-wide SNP genotypes for about three fifths of the 666 donors, treating that subset as a discovery cohort. All discovery cohort repertoires had been generated using a single sequencing platform. Both class I and class II loci were covered by HLA typing, at four-digit resolution. Typing coverage differed by locus: A, B, C, DRB1 and DQB1 were typed in roughly 629-630 donors, DQA1 in about 560, DPA1 in roughly 590, and DPB1 in 400 to 480. Roughly five DR-DQ haplotypes were handled as single units for association and clustering because linkage in the cohort was strong. Among around 400 genotyped donors of the cohort, an average of roughly 240,000 unique TCR beta nucleotide sequences were sequenced per donor, 15% to 20% of them non-productive.

The library was produced with the immunoSEQ multiplex PCR assay. For the multiplex PCR, a mixture combining 60 forward primers for TCR Vbeta segments and 13 reverse primers for TCR Jbeta segments was used. A multiplex PCR assay on genomic DNA amplified the CDR3 region of rearranged TCR beta genes. Amplified TCR beta libraries were sequenced as 87-base-pair reads on the Illumina HiSeq System. The original methods were these. A later analysis counted 65 million to 90 million unique TCR beta chains across the 700 or so repertoires, and some 11 million of these chains were shared by at least two donors. Raw reads were error-corrected and collapsed into unique sequences by a nearest-neighbor algorithm in which closely related sequences were merged to remove PCR and sequencing errors. Alignment of CDR3 sequences to IMGT reference sequences was used to assign V, D and J gene segments. Each retained sequence needed at least a six-nucleotide match to both a V gene segment and a J gene segment. A rearrangement counted as productive if the CDR3 had no stop codons and remained in frame with V and J, and every other rearrangement counted as non-productive. Following IMGT convention, CDR3 was defined as the stretch from the second conserved V-encoded cysteine up to the conserved J-encoded phenylalanine. The earlier analysis of about 500 of the donors excluded sequences that lacked an unambiguous match to a single V gene segment. In an earlier analysis of approximately 610 of the donors, V segments were called functional above 56.7% productive rearrangements and were called segregating when the between-donor standard deviation exceeded 5%. A statistical classification framework was developed to diagnose cytomegalovirus status using the catalog of TCR beta chain sequences. V and J gene assignment, in a later analysis, came from comparing TCR nucleotide sequences with IMGT/GENE-DB human TR gene sequences. The TCRdist pipeline was used in a later analysis to assign CDR3 sequences and most-parsimonious VDJ recombination scenarios. In a later analysis, every TCR beta chain was defined by the combination of its CDR3 amino acid sequence and its V-gene family, and reads without a unique V-gene family were dropped. A later analysis removed several hundred highly shared, low-generation-probability nucleotide sequences to deal with suspected cross-contamination and a sequencing artifact. In a later analysis, a clonal expansion index for each public chain was calculated from normalized within-repertoire ranks of inferred template counts. In a later analysis, generation probabilities were computed with a VDJ recombination model fitted to out-of-frame rearrangements, and the resulting probabilities were checked against IGoR. In a later analysis, hypergeometric tests were used to score TCR-TCR, TCR-HLA and TCR-CMV co-occurrence, with a repertoire-size bias correction applied to TCR pairs. A later analysis estimated false discovery rates by permuting HLA or CMV assignments 20 times. In a later analysis, co-occurring TCRs were grouped with DBSCAN, and TCRdist sequence similarity was added when clustering was performed within HLA-allele-positive subsets. Co-occurrence clustering excluded repertoires with fewer than 30,000 or more than 120,000 public chains, plus five with anomalous nucleotide sharing. TCRdb limited this immuneACCESS table to in-frame rearrangements with V and J called. A share of clones is missing; checked studies link under half to unresolved V genes, and the rest is unexplained. The V and J calls and clone size were taken over from that table, and D and trimming were inferred from the DNA. The table for this sample records 65,000 to 80,000 clones. Together, the top ten hold 7.5% of the sample.

The cohort comprised 666 healthy bone marrow donors. At the time of sampling, every cohort member was nominally healthy, though immune exposures that went unrecorded were likely present. The donor was CMV seropositive and belonged to the group of some 290 seropositive cohort members. Every donor gave a peripheral blood sample, and the peripheral blood mononuclear cells from that sample were used for TCR beta sequencing. The Qiagen DNeasy Blood Extraction Kit was used to extract genomic DNA from the blood cell samples. What the work shows at the level of the full study, not this receptor alone: The only immune exposure information available for the cohort was CMV serostatus. This cohort had only TCR beta chains sequenced, and the lack of alpha or paired-chain data limited which features could be detected. An association between a missense DCLRE1C variant and V-gene and J-gene trimming of TCR beta chains was found in a later genetic analysis and replicated in an independent cohort. In the study, around 150 TCR beta chains were listed as associated with cytomegalovirus. Assigning TCR associations to individual alleles was difficult when HLA alleles, especially DR and DQ, strongly co-occurred. The sequencing pipeline was judged likely to have produced a cluster of highly shared sequence variants as a technical artifact. HLA typing was unavailable for some donors at each locus, so association tests used only the typed subset. A further reported finding was that TCR beta sequences accurately predicted the HLA-A and HLA-B alleles for most subjects in the first cohort. Most TCR sequences were observed very rarely across donors, whereas some public TCRs were present in many individuals. Some IMGT-functional V segments, including TRBV6-2 and TRBV6-3, could not be told apart with the 87-base-pair reads, so those segments were excluded. According to a later genetic analysis, donors in an Asian-associated ancestry cluster had fewer N-insertions in productive TCRs than the roughly 700-donor mean. According to a later analysis, TCR association rates differed among HLA loci, with DRB1 alleles showing the most associated TCRs and HLA-C alleles showing the fewest. Linkage disequilibrium might explain the correlated functional status among segregating V segments, but an unknown experimental factor could not be excluded. Several of the top co-occurrence clusters appeared to be linked to parvovirus B19, influenza, CMV and Epstein-Barr virus, according to a later analysis. At a false discovery rate of 0.05, a later analysis linked 16,951 TCR beta sequences to specific HLA alleles. About 17 rarely observed V segments, including chromosome 9 orphons, were excluded from the earlier analysis of just under 600 of the donors because counts were too low. A few of the identified cytomegalovirus-associated TCR beta chains were confirmed in vitro to be specific for cytomegalovirus antigens. In a later analysis, HLA-associated TCR beta chains were found to be more clonally expanded and to have lower generation probabilities than equally common non-associated chains. The classifier was reported to diagnose cytomegalovirus status with high specificity and sensitivity in both the original and validation cohorts. A later analysis found that most CMV-associated TCR beta chains appeared HLA-restricted, with HLA associations seemingly driven largely by CMV exposure. Broadly in line with IMGT annotations, most TCR beta V segments showed up in productive rearrangements about 87% or about 30% of the time in an earlier analysis of under 700 of the donors. Presence/absence analyses assumed roughly uniform sequencing depth across donors, an assumption that may not hold. It was suggested by the authors that the approach could potentially be generalized to other disease states and immunological phenotypes.

The CDR3 measures 13 amino acids from cysteine to phenylalanine. The only DNA kept is the CDR3, 39 bases in frame from the first base. Sequences MNHEY (CDR1) and SMNVEV (CDR2) are obtained from the germline V gene (reference sequence). The trim is 2 bases for V and 3 bases for J, with a gap of 7 bases between the germline ends. Points on this clone: It lacks a known antigen. Additional DNA sequences in this sample encode the identical CDR3.

The sequence joins TRBV27 to TRBJ1-1; tentative D gene TRBD1, with 5 bases matching. The sample consisted of PBMCs. This sequence was found in a female donor in good health and CMV-seropositive. The CDR3 protein sequence reads: CASSLSRDTEAFF. The bases are TGTGCCAGCAGTTTAAGCAGGGACACTGAAGCTTTCTTT.